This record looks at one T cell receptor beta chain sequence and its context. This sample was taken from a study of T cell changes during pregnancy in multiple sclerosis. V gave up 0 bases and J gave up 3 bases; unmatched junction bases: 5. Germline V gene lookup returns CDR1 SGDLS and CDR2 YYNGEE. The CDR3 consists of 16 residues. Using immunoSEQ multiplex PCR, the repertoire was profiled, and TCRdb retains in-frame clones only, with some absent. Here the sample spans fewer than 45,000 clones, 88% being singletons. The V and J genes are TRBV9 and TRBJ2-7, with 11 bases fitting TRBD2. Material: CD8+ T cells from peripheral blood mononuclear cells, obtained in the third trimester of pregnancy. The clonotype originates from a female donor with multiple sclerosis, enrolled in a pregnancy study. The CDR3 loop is CASSVDGTSGYYEQYF. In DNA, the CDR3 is TGTGCCAGCAGCGTAGATGGGACTAGCGGTTACTACGAGCAGTACTTC.